These 22 T cell receptor beta chains share one sample of origin, sequenced in a study of radiotherapy plus CTLA-4 blockade in lung cancer. Sequenced by immunoSEQ multiplex PCR; TCRdb stores in-frame clones only, minus some. The sample holds about 80,000 clones, around nine tenths seen once. Sequencing used peripheral blood, obtained from a patient treated with radiotherapy plus ipilimumab. The receptors derive from a human donor with non-small cell lung cancer who had stable disease on radiotherapy plus ipilimumab.

The chain recombines TRBV27 with TRBJ1-4; D is unresolved. V shed 5 bases and J shed 5 bases, with 21 bases lying between them. Germline V lookup: CDR1 MNHEY, CDR2 SMNVEV (reference sequence). The CDR3 covers 17 residues. CDR3 in DNA: TGTGCCAGCAGTCCGGCACGGGGAGCGGAAGTCAATGAAAAACTGTTTTTT. This sequence encodes CASSPARGAEVNEKLFF.

The chain has TRBV6-6 and TRBJ2-2; D gene unclear. This CDR3 has 13 residues. CDR1 and CDR2 (germline): MNHNY, SVGAGI (reference sequence). Trimming took off 5 bases at V and 5 bases at J, with 9 bases between the two ends. CDR3 in DNA: TGTGCCAGCAGTGATTGGGCTACCGGGGAGCTGTTTTTT. Amino acid sequence: CASSDWATGELFF.

The chain uses TRBV6-4 and TRBJ2-7, with D perhaps matching TRBD1 (6 bases). V was cut by 3 bases and J by 3 bases, with 9 bases left in between. The CDR3 extends over 13 amino acids. Germline CDR1 is MRHNA and CDR2 is SNTAGT. CDR3 sequence: CASSDYRVYEQYF. For the CDR3, the DNA is TGTGCCAGCAGTGATTACAGGGTCTACGAGCAGTACTTC.

This rearrangement joins TRBV18 to TRBJ2-3; D call uncertain. This CDR3 is built from 14 residues. V was trimmed by 0 bases and J by 0 bases, leaving 4 bases between them. Germline V lookup: CDR1 KGHSH, CDR2 LQKENI. The CDR3 DNA reads as TGTGCCAGCTCACCACCGGTTAGCACAGATACGCAGTATTTT. It specifies CASSPPVSTDTQYF.

This sequence joins TRBV28 and TRBJ2-7; 8 nucleotides line up with TRBD2. Germline CDR1 reads MDHEN; CDR2 reads SYDVKM. This CDR3 has 14 amino acids. J lost 4 bases, V lost 2 bases, and 4 bases had no gene match. The CDR3 region has the DNA TGTGCCAGCAGTTTAGCGGGGGGACTATACGAGCAGTACTTC. Translated, it gives CASSLAGGLYEQYF.

The chain carries TRBV19 and TRBJ1-2; perhaps TRBD1 as D (5 bases). Germline values: CDR1 LNHDA, CDR2 SQIVND (reference sequence). V shed 4 bases and J shed 2 bases, with 8 bases lying between them. The CDR3 consists of 13 residues. The CDR3 coding sequence is TGTGCCAGTAGTAGGGACGGAAACTATGGCTACACCTTC. Encoded protein: CASSRDGNYGYTF. Full variable domain (missing parts from reference TRBV19 and TRBJ1-2): DGGITQSPKYLFRKEGQNVTLSCEQNLNHDAMYWYRQDPGQGLRLIYYSQIVNDFQKGDIAEGYSVSREKKESFPLTVTSAQKNPTAFYLCASSRDGNYGYTFGSGTRLTVV.

The V call is TRBV6-5, the J call TRBJ2-1, with a tentative D call TRBD2 (6 bases). This CDR3 spans 14 amino acids. Trimming removed 7 bases from V and 5 bases from J, with 15 bases in between. Germline CDR1 reads MNHEY; CDR2 reads SVGAGI. The CDR3 is CASKPGVVHNEQFF. CDR3 nucleotide sequence: TGTGCCAGCAAACCGGGGGTGGTGCACAATGAGCAGTTCTTC.

This chain connects TRBV18 to TRBJ2-7; a weak D match, TRBD1 (6 bases). The CDR3 is made up of 13 amino acids. Germline V CDR1 and CDR2: KGHSH, LQKENI. Trimming took off 3 bases at V and 7 bases at J, with 13 bases between the two ends. CDR3: CASSPSPGEEQYF. The CDR3 bases are TGTGCCAGCTCACCCTCTCCAGGGGAAGAGCAGTACTTC.

V and J are TRBV29-1 and TRBJ1-5, with D uncertain. Trimming stripped 4 bases from V and 1 base from J, with 8 bases between. Germline assignment: CDR1 SQVTM and CDR2 ANQGSEA. This CDR3 is 13 amino acids long. The CDR3 sequence is CSVAWSSNQPQHF. The CDR3 DNA sequence: TGCAGCGTTGCCTGGAGCAGCAATCAGCCCCAGCATTTT.

This sequence joins TRBV14 and TRBJ1-6, with D hard to call. Trimming removed 1 base from V and 7 bases from J, with 5 bases in between. The CDR3 has 13 amino acids. Germline values: CDR1 SGHDN, CDR2 FVKESK. This CDR3 is CASSQAPNSPLHF. In DNA form, the CDR3 reads TGTGCCAGCAGCCAAGCCCCAAATTCACCCCTCCACTTT.

With respect to this clone: This same CDR3 is encoded by further DNA sequences in the sample. J is TRBJ1-5 and V is TRBV16; D is undetermined. The CDR3 is 14 residues long. The V and J ends lost 4 bases and 1 base respectively, with 8 bases between them. The germline V gene has CDR1 KGHSY and CDR2 FQNENV. CDR3 sequence: CASSPSLSNQPQHF. For the CDR3, the DNA is TGTGCCAGCAGCCCCTCGTTAAGCAATCAGCCCCAGCATTTT.

As for this clone: In the same sample, other DNA sequences code for this CDR3. The chain carries TRBV7-2 and TRBJ2-3; D remains unclear. V was cut by 2 bases and J by 0 bases, with 6 bases left in between. The V gene's germline CDR1 is SGHTA and CDR2 FQGNSA. CDR3 length: 14 residues. CDR3 nucleotides: TGTGCCAGCAGCTTAAGAAGCAGCACAGATACGCAGTATTTT. Its protein product is CASSLRSSTDTQYF.

This clone was detected only a few times. The chain joins TRBV4-1 to TRBJ1-5; D may be TRBD1 (6 bases). The germline V gene encodes CDR1 MGHRA and CDR2 YSYEKL. Deletions cut 0 bases from V and 3 bases from J, with 12 bases between. The CDR3 has 16 residues. CDR3 DNA: TGCGCCAGCAGCCAAGACCCCGGGGGCTACAATCAGCCCCAGCATTTT. Its translation is CASSQDPGGYNQPQHF.

This clone was counted between two and nine times. J is TRBJ2-1 and V is TRBV5-1; no clear D gene. Trimming removed 6 bases from V and 8 bases from J, with 12 bases in between. CDR1 and CDR2 from the germline V gene are SGHRS and YFSETQ. The CDR3 covers 12 residues. DNA of the CDR3: TGCGCCAGCATGGGGAACGGCGATGAGCAGTTCTTC. Its translation: CASMGNGDEQFF.

The rearrangement joins TRBV18 to TRBJ2-7; D not certain. Germline assignment: CDR1 KGHSH and CDR2 LQKENI. There are 14 residues in the CDR3. With 2 bases removed from V and 3 bases from J, the gap between germline ends came to 11 bases. DNA for the CDR3: TGTGCCAGCTCACCATATCCCCAAAACTACGAGCAGTACTTC. Its protein product is CASSPYPQNYEQYF.

The chain links TRBV5-1 to TRBJ2-7; tentatively, D is TRBD1 (5 bases). V was trimmed by 0 bases and J by 0 bases, leaving 10 bases between them. Germline CDR1 SGHRS, CDR2 YFSETQ. This CDR3 has 15 amino acids. The CDR3 sequence: CASSLESGRSYEQYF. CDR3 nucleotide sequence: TGCGCCAGCAGCTTGGAGTCAGGGCGCTCCTACGAGCAGTACTTC.

The chain recombines TRBV5-6 with TRBJ2-1; no reliable D call. The CDR3 sequence is 12 residues long. Trimming took off 0 bases at V and 9 bases at J, with 7 bases between the two ends. Germline V CDR1 and CDR2: SGHDT, YYEEEE. Here the CDR3 DNA reads TGTGCCAGCAGCTTGGACTGGAGTGAGCAGTTCTTC. This codes for CASSLDWSEQFF.

The J gene is TRBJ2-2, the V gene TRBV7-3; unclear D gene. The CDR3 is made up of 13 amino acids. Germline CDR1 is SGHTA and CDR2 is FQGTGA. V shed 1 base and J shed 4 bases, with 4 bases lying between them. CDR3 loop: CASSLKSTGELFF. The CDR3 nucleotides are TGTGCCAGCAGCTTAAAGAGCACCGGGGAGCTGTTTTTT. The full variable domain, completed using reference TRBV7-3 and TRBJ2-2, is GAGVSQTPSNKVTEKGKYVELRCDPISGHTALYWYRQSLGQGPEFLIYFQGTGAADDSGLPNDRFFAVRPEGSVSTLKIQRTERGDSAVYLCASSLKSTGELFFGEGSRLTVL.

The chain links TRBV28 to TRBJ2-7; D gene unclear. Trimming pared 4 bases from V and 11 bases from J, leaving 18 bases between. The CDR3 totals 13 residues. Germline CDR1 MDHEN, CDR2 SYDVKM. The CDR3 sequence is CASSSPPVRTEYF. The CDR3 DNA reads as TGTGCCAGCAGTTCCCCCCCCGTAAGGACGGAGTACTTC.

V gene TRBV28 combines with J gene TRBJ2-5; D remains unclear. The CDR3 runs 12 residues. The germline V gene has CDR1 MDHEN and CDR2 SYDVKM. The ends were cut back, 6 bases at V and 1 base at J, with 6 bases in the middle. This chain's CDR3 is CASSGFQETQYF. As DNA, the CDR3 is TGTGCCAGCAGCGGGTTCCAAGAGACCCAGTACTTC. The whole variable domain, filled in from reference TRBV28 and TRBJ2-5, reads DVKVTQSSRYLVKRTGEKVFLECVQDMDHENMFWYRQDPGLGLRLIYFSYDVKMKEKGDIPEGYSVSREKKERFSLILESASTNQTSMYLCASSGFQETQYFGPGTRLLVL.

The V and J genes are TRBV30 and TRBJ1-2; a possible D gene is TRBD1 (6 bases). The V gene's germline CDR1 is GTSNPN and CDR2 SVGIG (reference sequence). The V end was cut by 0 bases, the J end by 9 bases, with 14 bases between. This CDR3 region has 13 residues. This chain's CDR3 is CAWSVLSGGSYTF. The CDR3 bases are TGTGCCTGGAGTGTATTATCGGGGGGCAGCTACACCTTC.

V gene TRBV11-2 combines with J gene TRBJ1-5; D gene unclear. The germline V gene has CDR1 SGHAT and CDR2 FQNNGV. V lost 1 base and J 3 bases, leaving 10 bases between the germline ends. The CDR3 runs 15 residues. The CDR3 nucleotides are TGTGCCAGCAGCTTAGTTGGCCAGGCCAATCAGCCCCAGCATTTT. Its protein product is CASSLVGQANQPQHF.